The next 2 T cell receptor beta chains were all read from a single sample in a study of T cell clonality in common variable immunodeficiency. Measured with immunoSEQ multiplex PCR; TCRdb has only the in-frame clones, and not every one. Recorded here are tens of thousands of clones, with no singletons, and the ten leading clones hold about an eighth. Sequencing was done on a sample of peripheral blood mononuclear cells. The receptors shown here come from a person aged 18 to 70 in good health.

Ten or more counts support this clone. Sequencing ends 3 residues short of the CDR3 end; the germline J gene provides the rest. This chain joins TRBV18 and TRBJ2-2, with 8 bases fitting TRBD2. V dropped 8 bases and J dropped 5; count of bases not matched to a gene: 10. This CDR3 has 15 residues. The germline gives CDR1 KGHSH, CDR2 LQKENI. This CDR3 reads CASPPERGPTGELFF. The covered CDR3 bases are TGTGCCAGCCCGCCGGAGCGGGGGCCGACCGGGGAG.

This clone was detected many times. CDR3 amino acids: CASSPRQGAYEQYF. The sequenced CDR3 bases are TGTGCCAGCAGCCCAAGACAGGGGGCCTACGAG. V is TRBV7-9 and J is TRBJ2-7, with 9 nucleotides matching TRBD1. The observed sequence ends 3 residues before the CDR3 terminus, with the missing tail filled in from the germline J gene. The CDR3 runs to 14 residues. Unmatched junction bases numbered 4, after V lost 5 bases and J lost 2 bases. Germline V gene data show CDR1 as SEHNR and CDR2 as FQNEAQ (reference sequence).